This entry features one T cell receptor beta chain sequence. Its antigen remains unidentified. Molecular barcoding with unique molecular identifiers was used for the TCRbeta library. One entry per CDR3 protein results from TCRdb running MiXCR on the PCR reads. The table has around 300,000 distinct CDR3 sequences, roughly 25% seen once. The data were taken from a study of T-cell reconstitution after alpha-beta-depleted transplantation in children. Findings and limits, study-wide: One year after transplant, T-cell counts and diversity came mostly from newly produced T cells.

The germline CDR1 and CDR2 sequences are MGHRA and YSYEKL. The germline V and J ends were trimmed by 0 bases and 4 bases, with 14 bases remaining between them. The CDR3 has 16 amino acids. This clonotype was sampled from a male patient under 18 who had a stem cell transplant for acute lymphoblastic leukemia, so the T cells may come from the graft donor. This chain connects TRBV4-1 to TRBJ2-3; no clear D. The source was PBMCs, mostly from graft donor cells, collected 180 days after TCRalphabeta/CD19-depleted stem cell transplant. CDR3 sequence reads: CASSQDQWTKADTQYF. The DNA for the CDR3 is TGCGCCAGCAGCCAAGATCAATGGACCAAGGCAGATACGCAGTATTTT.